These T cell receptor beta chains were read from a single sample in a study of shared clonotypes between healthy human individuals. Produced via immunoSEQ multiplex PCR; TCRdb's table is partial and in-frame only. The top ten clones hold 10% of a sample with 170,000 or so clones, approximately 61% of them seen once. The sequencing sample was made of memory CD4+ T cells sorted from blood. Receptor source: a man aged 30 to 39 in good health. CDR3s leave out the opening cysteine and the closing phenylalanine or tryptophan. A D gene is named only where the DNA matches it firmly.

v_call	j_call	d_call	cdr3_aa
TRBV19	TRBJ2-2	.	ASRALAGTDGELF
TRBV11-2	TRBJ1-5	.	ASSLVRNQPQH
TRBV4-3	TRBJ2-7	TRBD1	ASSQRTGYPYEQY
TRBV18	TRBJ2-5	TRBD2	ASSPVGRGSGETQY
TRBV7-2	TRBJ2-5	.	ASTFNPGSQETQY
TRBV11-2	TRBJ2-7	.	ASSYVSLGGEQY
TRBV19	TRBJ1-2	.	ASSRPTEANYGYT
TRBV15	TRBJ1-2	.	ATSRDNEGRGGYT
TRBV5-4	TRBJ2-1	.	ASSLGGSSYNEQF
TRBV7-2	TRBJ2-7	.	ASSLGPGASNYYEQY
TRBV5-1	TRBJ2-3	TRBD2	ASSASGIADTQY
TRBV6-5	TRBJ1-2	.	ASKSGNYGYT
TRBV27	TRBJ1-1	.	ASSLSPGGEAF
TRBV21-1	TRBJ2-3	.	ASSNPPQPDTQY
TRBV27	TRBJ2-1	TRBD2	ASSPGTSPYNEQF
TRBV6-4	TRBJ2-3	.	ASSPTGRGTQY
TRBV28	TRBJ2-1	.	ASSLLALNNEQF
TRBV10-3	TRBJ1-2	TRBD1	AISFPGQGSYGYT
TRBV5-1	TRBJ2-1	.	ASSLVLALGDEQF
TRBV11-2	TRBJ1-2	.	ASSYTGGGYT
TRBV29-1	TRBJ1-1	.	SVYGTEAF
TRBV5-4	TRBJ2-5	.	ASSFVGVQETQY
TRBV29-1	TRBJ2-5	.	SVGQETQY
TRBV28	TRBJ2-5	.	ASRGGGSYETQY
TRBV2	TRBJ1-1	.	ASRSQGNTEAF
TRBV28	TRBJ2-3	.	ASSIPTDTQY
TRBV10-3	TRBJ2-2	TRBD2	AIRRTSGRAGTGELF
TRBV7-2	TRBJ2-1	TRBD2	ASSLVGSGKQF
TRBV6-5	TRBJ2-5	TRBD2	ASSWRTRETQY
TRBV28	TRBJ2-3	.	ASSLGGALDTQY
TRBV5-1	TRBJ2-7	TRBD2	ASSPRTSDYEQY
TRBV28	TRBJ2-3	.	ASSLTLPTQY
TRBV21-1	TRBJ2-7	.	ASSKLRGSRGQGVYEQY
TRBV5-1	TRBJ2-3	TRBD2	ASSLVGSGRSDTQY
TRBV5-4	TRBJ2-1	.	ASRAGLTVGEQF
TRBV11-2	TRBJ2-5	TRBD2	ASSPASGPGTQY
TRBV7-2	TRBJ2-1	.	ASSPAGNSYNEQF
TRBV18	TRBJ2-5	.	ASSPPSGRGQETQY
TRBV9	TRBJ2-5	.	ASSVGNGQETQY
TRBV9	TRBJ2-7	TRBD1	ASSVDRAGEQY
TRBV6-1	TRBJ2-6	TRBD1	ASKEQGAGANVLT
TRBV9	TRBJ2-1	.	ASSAREFSYNEQF
TRBV5-1	TRBJ2-1	.	ASSLLGGAYNEQF
TRBV2	TRBJ2-3	.	ASRQDPSTDTQY